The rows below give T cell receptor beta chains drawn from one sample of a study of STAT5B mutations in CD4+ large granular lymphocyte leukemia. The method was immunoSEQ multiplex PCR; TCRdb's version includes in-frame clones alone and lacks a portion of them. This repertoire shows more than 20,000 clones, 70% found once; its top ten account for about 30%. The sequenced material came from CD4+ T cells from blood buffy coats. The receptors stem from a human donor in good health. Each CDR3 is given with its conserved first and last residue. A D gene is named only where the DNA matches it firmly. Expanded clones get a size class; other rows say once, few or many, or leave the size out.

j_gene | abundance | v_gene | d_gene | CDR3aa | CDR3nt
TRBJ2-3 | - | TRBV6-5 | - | CASRGDTQYF | TGTGCCAGCAGGGGAGATACGCAGTATTTT
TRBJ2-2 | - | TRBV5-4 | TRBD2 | CASSPGREYTGELFF | TGTGCCAGCAGCCCTGGGAGGGAATACACCGGGGAGCTGTTTTTT
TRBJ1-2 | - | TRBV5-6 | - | CASSLTGASYGYTF | TGTGCCAGCAGCTTAACCGGCGCCAGCTATGGCTACACCTTC
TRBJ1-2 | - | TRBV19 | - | CASSIEGEKGYTF | TGTGCCAGTAGTATAGAAGGAGAGAAGGGCTACACCTTC
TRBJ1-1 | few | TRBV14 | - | CASSQDGGLNTEAFF | TGTGCCAGCAGCCAAGATGGGGGGCTAAATACTGAAGCTTTCTTT
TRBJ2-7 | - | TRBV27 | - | CASSFEVSRAYEQYF | TGTGCCAGCAGTTTCGAAGTCTCCCGCGCCTACGAGCAGTACTTC
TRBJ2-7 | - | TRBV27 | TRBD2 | CASSLRTSGRGNEQYF | TGTGCCAGCAGTCTTCGGACTAGCGGGAGAGGTAACGAGCAGTACTTC
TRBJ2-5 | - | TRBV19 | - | CASSIGGRRETQYF | TGTGCCAGTAGTATAGGGGGACGTAGGGAGACCCAGTACTTC
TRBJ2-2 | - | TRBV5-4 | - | CASSFRVGTGELFF | TGTGCCAGCAGCTTCAGGGTGGGGACCGGGGAGCTGTTTTTT
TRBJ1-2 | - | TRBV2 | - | CASSEGTALKGGYTF | TGTGCCAGCAGTGAAGGGACGGCCCTCAAAGGAGGCTACACCTTC
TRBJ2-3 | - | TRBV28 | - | CASSLSSRVVDTQYF | TGTGCCAGCAGTCTGAGCTCAAGGGTGGTAGATACGCAGTATTTT
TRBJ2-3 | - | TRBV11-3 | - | CASSFPPSHTTDTQYF | TGTGCCAGCAGCTTCCCCCCCAGTCACACCACAGATACGCAGTATTTT
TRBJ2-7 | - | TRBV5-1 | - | CASRAQEVGQYEQYF | TGCGCCAGCAGAGCCCAGGAGGTCGGGCAGTACGAGCAGTACTTC
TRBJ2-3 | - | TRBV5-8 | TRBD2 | CASASGRNTDTQYF | TGTGCCAGCGCTAGCGGGAGAAATACAGATACGCAGTATTTT
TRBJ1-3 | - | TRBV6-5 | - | CASSYSYSSGNTIYF | TGTGCCAGCAGTTACTCGTACTCCTCTGGAAACACCATATATTTT
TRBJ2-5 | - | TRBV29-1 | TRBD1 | CSVSGTGRGETQYF | TGCAGCGTTTCCGGGACAGGCCGAGGAGAGACCCAGTACTTC
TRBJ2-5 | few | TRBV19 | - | CASSIVQAGQETQYF | TGTGCCAGTAGTATAGTCCAAGCGGGCCAAGAGACCCAGTACTTC
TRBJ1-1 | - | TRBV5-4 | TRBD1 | CASRTGQMNTEAFF | TGTGCCAGCAGAACGGGACAGATGAACACTGAAGCTTTCTTT
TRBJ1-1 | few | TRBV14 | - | CASSNRGRNTEAFF | TGTGCCAGCAGCAACAGAGGACGAAACACTGAAGCTTTCTTT
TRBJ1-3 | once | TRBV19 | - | CASGPTGSRSGNTIYF | TGTGCCAGCGGGCCGACAGGCTCCCGCTCTGGAAACACCATATATTTT
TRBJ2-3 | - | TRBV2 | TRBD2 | CASSVGGRGTDTQYF | TGTGCCAGCAGTGTTGGCGGGAGGGGTACAGATACGCAGTATTTT
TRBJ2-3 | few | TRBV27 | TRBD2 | CASYPSTGLVWTDTQYF | TGTGCCAGCTACCCGTCCACTGGACTAGTATGGACAGATACGCAGTATTTT
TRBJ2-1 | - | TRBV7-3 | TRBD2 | CASSLTAGGEQFF | TGTGCCAGCAGCTTAACGGCGGGAGGCGAGCAGTTCTTC
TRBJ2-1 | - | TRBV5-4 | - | CASSLTRLARYNEQFF | TGTGCCAGCAGCTTGACTCGGCTAGCGAGGTACAATGAGCAGTTCTTC
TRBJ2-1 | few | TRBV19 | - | CASGNGVEQFF | TGTGCCAGTGGGAATGGTGTTGAGCAGTTCTTC
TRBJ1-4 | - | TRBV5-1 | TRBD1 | CASSLAGTVDEKLFF | TGCGCCAGCAGCTTGGCGGGGACAGTGGACGAAAAACTGTTTTTT
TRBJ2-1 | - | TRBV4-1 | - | CASSQEFAGMNNEQFF | TGCGCCAGCAGCCAAGAGTTTGCGGGAATGAATAATGAGCAGTTCTTC